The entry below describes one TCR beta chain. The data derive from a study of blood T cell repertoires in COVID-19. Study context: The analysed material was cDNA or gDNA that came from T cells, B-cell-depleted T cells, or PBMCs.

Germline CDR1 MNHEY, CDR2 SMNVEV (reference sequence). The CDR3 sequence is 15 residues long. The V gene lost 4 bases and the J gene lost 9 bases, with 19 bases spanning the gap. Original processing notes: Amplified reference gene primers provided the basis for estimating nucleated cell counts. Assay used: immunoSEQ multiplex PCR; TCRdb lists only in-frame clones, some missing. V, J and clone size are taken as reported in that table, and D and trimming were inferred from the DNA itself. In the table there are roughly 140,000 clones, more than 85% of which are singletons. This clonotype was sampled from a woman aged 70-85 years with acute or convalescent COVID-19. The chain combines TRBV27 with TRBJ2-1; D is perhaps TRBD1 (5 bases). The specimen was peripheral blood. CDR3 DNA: TGTGCCAGCAGTTCATTGGACAAAAAGATCGGTGAGCAGTTCTTC. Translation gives CASSSLDKKIGEQFF.